The rows below give T cell receptor beta chains drawn from one sample of a study of Ad26.COV2.S vaccination and SARS-CoV-2 variants. Only in-frame clones appear in the TCRdb table, and some are missing; sequencing was by immunoSEQ multiplex PCR. Here the sample spans over 400,000 clones, nearly 90% being singletons. The starting material was peripheral blood, obtained in a trial of Ad26.COV2.S vaccine versus placebo. Source of these receptors: a person aged 18 to 65 who received the Ad26.COV2.S COVID-19 vaccine or a placebo. Both conserved end residues are part of each CDR3. The order of the fields is V gene, clone size, J gene, D gene, CDR3 DNA, CDR3 protein. A D gene is named only where the DNA matches it firmly. Clone size is shown for a subset of rows, as once, few, many or a class of expanded clone.

v_gene: TRBV30; abundance: -; j_gene: TRBJ2-2; d_gene: TRBD1; CDR3nt: TGTGCCTCATCCAGGGGGCCCAACACCGGGGAGCTGTTTTTT; CDR3aa: CASSRGPNTGELFF
v_gene: TRBV6-2/TRBV6-3; abundance: -; j_gene: TRBJ1-6; d_gene: -; CDR3nt: TGTGCCAGCAGTTACACGATGGGGACGGCCTACAGATTGGCCCTCCACTTT; CDR3aa: CASSYTMGTAYRLALHF
v_gene: TRBV15; abundance: once; j_gene: TRBJ2-1; d_gene: -; CDR3nt: TGTGCCACCAGCCCGCCCGGAGGAGGCTACAATGAGCAGTTCTTC; CDR3aa: CATSPPGGGYNEQFF
v_gene: TRBV5-4; abundance: once; j_gene: TRBJ1-2; d_gene: -; CDR3nt: TGTGCCAGCAGCTTGGAGCCCAGGGGAGGGATACGTGGCTACACCTTC; CDR3aa: CASSLEPRGGIRGYTF
v_gene: TRBV19; abundance: -; j_gene: TRBJ1-6; d_gene: TRBD1; CDR3nt: TGTGCCAGTAGTATCGACAGGGTAAATTCACCCCTCCACTTT; CDR3aa: CASSIDRVNSPLHF
v_gene: TRBV28; abundance: -; j_gene: TRBJ1-4; d_gene: TRBD1; CDR3nt: TGTGCCAGCAGATTAGGATGGGACAGGGGGCTCGGAGCTAATGAAAAACTGTTTTTT; CDR3aa: CASRLGWDRGLGANEKLFF
v_gene: TRBV9; abundance: once; j_gene: TRBJ1-4; d_gene: -; CDR3nt: TGTGCCAGCAGCGGGACCCCATTGACAGGACGCGACGGTGAAAAACTGTTTTTT; CDR3aa: CASSGTPLTGRDGEKLFF
v_gene: TRBV19; abundance: -; j_gene: TRBJ2-5; d_gene: TRBD1; CDR3nt: TGTGCCAGTAGTATGGTGACAGGGGCCGACCAAGAGACCCAGTACTTC; CDR3aa: CASSMVTGADQETQYF
v_gene: TRBV3-1/TRBV3-2; abundance: -; j_gene: TRBJ2-3; d_gene: -; CDR3nt: TGTGCCAGCAGCCATCGAGGGGCCACAGATACGCAGTATTTT; CDR3aa: CASSHRGATDTQYF
v_gene: TRBV7-3; abundance: -; j_gene: TRBJ1-6; d_gene: -; CDR3nt: TGTGCCAGCAGCTCCGAGGGGTCACCCCTCCACTTT; CDR3aa: CASSSEGSPLHF
v_gene: TRBV7-9; abundance: -; j_gene: TRBJ1-4; d_gene: TRBD1; CDR3nt: TGTGCCAGCAGCCCCGGACAGGGGCTTTGGGAAAAACTGTTTTTT; CDR3aa: CASSPGQGLWEKLFF
v_gene: TRBV4-3; abundance: few; j_gene: TRBJ1-4; d_gene: -; CDR3nt: TGCGCCAGCAGCCAAAGAGGACTCGATGAAAAACTGTTTTTT; CDR3aa: CASSQRGLDEKLFF
v_gene: TRBV9; abundance: few; j_gene: TRBJ1-3; d_gene: -; CDR3nt: TGTGCCAGCAGCGAGTCCCATTCGGGAGGAAACACCATATATTTT; CDR3aa: CASSESHSGGNTIYF
v_gene: TRBV18; abundance: -; j_gene: TRBJ2-2; d_gene: -; CDR3nt: TGTGCCAGCTCACAGCCGGGACAAGGGCTCACCGGGGAGCTGTTTTTT; CDR3aa: CASSQPGQGLTGELFF
v_gene: TRBV11-2; abundance: once; j_gene: TRBJ2-1; d_gene: TRBD2; CDR3nt: TGTGCCAGCAGCTTTACGACTAGCGGGAGGGCCGAGCAGTTCTTC; CDR3aa: CASSFTTSGRAEQFF
v_gene: TRBV11-3; abundance: -; j_gene: TRBJ2-1; d_gene: TRBD1; CDR3nt: TGTGCCAGCAGCCAGGGACAGGGAACTTACAATGAGCAGTTCTTC; CDR3aa: CASSQGQGTYNEQFF
v_gene: TRBV12-3/TRBV12-4; abundance: -; j_gene: TRBJ2-1; d_gene: -; CDR3nt: TGTGCCAGCAGGCTACCGGGAAGCGAGCAGTTCTTC; CDR3aa: CASRLPGSEQFF
v_gene: TRBV12-3/TRBV12-4; abundance: once; j_gene: TRBJ1-2; d_gene: -; CDR3nt: TGTGCCAGCAGTTTTTCAGGGCCGTATGGCTACACCTTC; CDR3aa: CASSFSGPYGYTF
v_gene: TRBV5-1; abundance: few; j_gene: TRBJ1-6; d_gene: TRBD1; CDR3nt: TGCGCCAGCAGCGGCGGACAGGGACATAATTCACCCCTCCACTTT; CDR3aa: CASSGGQGHNSPLHF
v_gene: TRBV10-3; abundance: -; j_gene: TRBJ1-5; d_gene: -; CDR3nt: TGTGCCAGCGGACGGGACGGAAACAATCAGCCCCAGCATTTT; CDR3aa: CASGRDGNNQPQHF